The entry below gives a single TCR beta chain sequence along with its context. This entry is derived from a study of OX40 agonist ivuxolimab in advanced cancers. Germline values: CDR1 SGHVS, CDR2 FNYEAQ. The length of the CDR3 is 13 residues. V lost 6 bases, J lost 3 bases, and 2 bases stayed unmatched. Produced via immunoSEQ multiplex PCR; TCRdb's table is partial and in-frame only. The repertoire includes about 72,000 clones, 80% to 90% of them detected once, and roughly 0.94% sits in the top ten. The sequence derives from an adult with an advanced solid tumor such as melanoma, head and neck, liver or kidney cancer. Material: CD4+ or CD8+ T cells sorted from blood, obtained in a trial of the OX40 agonist ivuxolimab. This rearrangement joins TRBV7-6 to TRBJ2-7, with 10 bases that match TRBD1. CDR3 in DNA: TGTGCCAGCAGGGGGACAGGGGTCTACGAGCAGTACTTC. It encodes CASRGTGVYEQYF.